What follows are 29 T cell receptor beta chains derived from one specimen sequenced in a study of blood T cell repertoires in COVID-19. The assay was immunoSEQ multiplex PCR, and TCRdb's table has in-frame clones only and misses some. The sample has roughly 260,000 clones, roughly 82% seen once; the top ten hold about 4.8%. The sequencing sample was made of peripheral blood. The origin of the receptors is a woman in her seventies with acute or convalescent COVID-19.

The chain carries TRBV5-1 and TRBJ1-1; 7 bases match TRBD1. In germline, CDR1 is SGHRS, CDR2 YFSETQ. The J segment lost 3 bases and the V segment lost 3 bases, leaving 2 bases of the junction unmatched. This CDR3 is 13 amino acids long. The CDR3 sequence is CASSWGQYTEAFF. CDR3 DNA: TGCGCCAGCAGCTGGGGACAGTACACTGAAGCTTTCTTT.

The chain recombines TRBV3-1 (or the pseudogene TRBV3-2) with TRBJ1-1; the D gene is possibly TRBD1 (6 bases). The ends were cut back, 2 bases at V and 0 bases at J, with 10 bases in the middle. The germline gives CDR1 LGHDT, CDR2 YNNKEL (reference sequence). CDR3 size: 15 residues. The CDR3 loop reads CASSQPGVMNTEAFF. The CDR3 DNA sequence: TGTGCCAGCAGCCAACCAGGGGTAATGAACACTGAAGCTTTCTTT.

This clone was seen more than once but under ten times. CDR3 sequence: CASSWGRSDTQYF. In DNA form, the CDR3 reads TGTGCCAGCAGTTGGGGGCGGTCAGATACGCAGTATTTT. V is TRBV6-5 and J is TRBJ2-3; D is perhaps TRBD1 (6 bases). V lost 4 bases and J lost 4, with 9 bases in between. This CDR3 comprises 13 residues. Germline V gene sequence: CDR1 MNHEY, CDR2 SVGAGI.

This clone appeared a few times. The chain joins TRBV7-2 to TRBJ1-6; 7 bases align to TRBD1. With V trimmed by 1 base and J by 6 bases, 3 bases remained unmatched. The CDR3 length is 15 residues. Looked up from germline, CDR1 is SGHTA and CDR2 is FQGNSA. The CDR3 region is CASSLDPGGNSPLHF. In DNA, the CDR3 is TGTGCCAGCAGCTTAGATCCAGGGGGTAATTCACCCCTCCACTTT.

This clone was counted a few times. The chain recombines TRBV10-2 with TRBJ2-2, with 7 bases matching TRBD1. CDR3 length: 14 amino acids. The junction had 4 bases not matched to a gene; V was cut back by 8 bases and J by 1 base. Germline values: CDR1 WSHSY, CDR2 SAAADI. In DNA form, the CDR3 reads TGCGCCAGCGGCAGGGGGTTGAACACCGGGGAGCTGTTTTTT. Protein sequence: CASGRGLNTGELFF.

The chain recombines TRBV3-1 (or the pseudogene TRBV3-2) with TRBJ2-7; D not resolved. Germline CDR1 LGHDT, CDR2 YNNKEL (reference sequence). The CDR3 sequence is 15 residues long. V gave up 1 base and J gave up 3 bases, with 13 bases separating them. The CDR3 bases are TGTGCCAGCAGCCAAGTCCCACAGAGCCGCTACGAGCAGTACTTC. Encoded protein: CASSQVPQSRYEQYF.

The chain has TRBV11-2 and TRBJ2-7; the match to TRBD1 covers 7 bases. Germline values: CDR1 SGHAT, CDR2 FQNNGV. The CDR3 is made up of 14 amino acids. With V trimmed by 5 bases and J by 4 bases, 8 bases remained unmatched. CDR3 loop: CASSTRGQIYEQYF. The CDR3, as DNA: TGTGCCAGCAGCACACGGGGACAGATATACGAGCAGTACTTC.

The chain uses TRBV28 and TRBJ1-3; 8 bases agree with TRBD1. The CDR3 extends over 18 amino acids. Germline V lookup: CDR1 MDHEN, CDR2 SYDVKM. The V gene end was trimmed by 7 bases and the J gene end by 0 bases; junction bases not matched to a gene: 14. CDR3 protein: CASTTNPGTGRSGNTIYF. As DNA, the CDR3 is TGTGCCAGCACCACTAACCCTGGGACAGGACGCTCTGGAAACACCATATATTTT.

The chain has TRBV19 and TRBJ1-4; D call uncertain. The germline V gene has CDR1 LNHDA and CDR2 SQIVND (reference sequence). The CDR3 extends over 12 amino acids. Trimming pared 7 bases from V and 5 bases from J, leaving 8 bases between. CDR3 sequence reads: CASKRSNEKLFF. The DNA for the CDR3 is TGTGCCAGTAAAAGGAGCAATGAAAAACTGTTTTTT.

The J gene is TRBJ2-7, the V gene TRBV7-8; D uncertain. This CDR3 spans 13 amino acids. The V end lost 5 bases, the J end lost 4 bases, and 12 bases lay between the germline ends. Looked up from germline, CDR1 is SGHVS and CDR2 is FQNEAQ. Here the CDR3 DNA reads TGTGCCAGCAGCCCGGGTAGGCAATACGAGCAGTACTTC. Translation: CASSPGRQYEQYF.

The chain couples TRBV9 to TRBJ1-1, with D possibly being TRBD1 (5 bases). V dropped 2 bases and J dropped 4 bases, with 9 bases sitting between them. Germline lookup yields CDR1 SGDLS and CDR2 YYNGEE. This CDR3 is 13 amino acids long. Here the CDR3 DNA reads TGTGCCAGCAGCGTCGGACATTCCACTGAAGCTTTCTTT. Translated, it gives CASSVGHSTEAFF.

The chain has TRBV12-3 or TRBV12-4 and TRBJ1-1; D is possibly TRBD1 (5 bases). There are 13 residues in the CDR3. Trimming shortened V by 10 bases and J by 1 base, and 13 bases separated the two germline ends. CDR3 sequence (DNA): TGTGCCACCACACTTGACAGGAACACTGAAGCTTTCTTT. Protein: CATTLDRNTEAFF.

The rearrangement uses TRBV15 and TRBJ1-3; perhaps TRBD1 as D (6 bases). CDR3 size: 17 residues. V lost 1 base and J 0 bases, leaving 13 bases between the germline ends. Germline values: CDR1 LNHNV, CDR2 YYDKDF (reference sequence). The CDR3 loop is CATSRGAGAPSGNTIYF. Here the CDR3 DNA reads TGTGCCACCAGCAGAGGGGCAGGGGCGCCCTCTGGAAACACCATATATTTT.

This chain uses TRBV19 with TRBJ2-2; D may be TRBD1 (6 bases). Per germline, CDR1 LNHDA and CDR2 SQIVND (reference sequence). V was pared by 6 bases and J by 0 bases, with 11 bases between. The CDR3 loop spans 15 amino acids. The CDR3 here is CASSLDSPNTGELFF. Written as DNA, the CDR3 is TGTGCCAGTAGCCTGGACAGCCCGAACACCGGGGAGCTGTTTTTT.

This clone was counted a single time. This rearrangement joins TRBV6-5 to TRBJ1-2, with D possibly TRBD1 on 5 matching bases. The CDR3 length is 14 residues. With 5 bases removed from V and 3 bases from J, the gap between germline ends came to 13 bases. Germline CDR1 and CDR2: MNHEY and SVGAGI. In DNA, the CDR3 is TGTGCCAGCAGTCCGTTCGGAGGGGACTATGGCTACACCTTC. It translates to CASSPFGGDYGYTF.

This chain joins TRBV28 and TRBJ1-5, with D possibly being TRBD1 (6 bases). Deletions cut 7 bases from V and 2 bases from J, with 12 bases between. Germline V gives CDR1 MDHEN, CDR2 SYDVKM. The CDR3 consists of 14 residues. The CDR3 DNA follows: TGTGCCAGCAAAACGGCAGGGGGCAATCAGCCCCAGCATTTT. Translation gives CASKTAGGNQPQHF.

The chain links TRBV4-1 to TRBJ1-4, with 8 bases matching TRBD1. CDR1 is MGHRA and CDR2 is YSYEKL in the germline V gene. Trimming took 6 bases from V and 0 from J; bases not matched to a gene: 12. CDR3 length: 18 amino acids. The chain's CDR3 is CASSLDRASTATNEKLFF. CDR3 coding DNA: TGCGCCAGCAGTCTGGACAGGGCGTCCACGGCAACTAATGAAAAACTGTTTTTT.

The genes are TRBV7-9 and TRBJ1-2; 8 bases are shared with TRBD1. CDR1 is SEHNR, CDR2 FQNEAQ, per germline (reference sequence). The CDR3 length is 15 residues. V was clipped by 2 bases and J by 9 bases; unmatched bases: 11. The CDR3 DNA reads TGTGCCAGCAGCTTACTTTCCGGGACAGGACTACGCTACACCTTC. It codes for CASSLLSGTGLRYTF.

This chain uses TRBV12-3 or TRBV12-4 with TRBJ1-2; D remains ambiguous. V lost 4 bases and J lost 4, with 7 bases in between. CDR3 length: 12 residues. The CDR3 loop reads CASSSQSYGYTF. In DNA, the CDR3 is TGTGCCAGCAGTTCTCAGTCCTATGGCTACACCTTC.

This chain joins TRBV5-6 and TRBJ1-6, with 10 bases lining up with TRBD1. Trimming at V came to 0 bases and at J to 7 bases, leaving 10 bases not matched to a gene. The CDR3 extends over 18 amino acids. CDR1 SGHDT and CDR2 YYEEEE come from the germline V gene. The DNA for the CDR3 is TGTGCCAGCAGCTTGGCAGCCGAGGGACAGGGGTTCAATTCACCCCTCCACTTT. As protein: CASSLAAEGQGFNSPLHF.

V and J are TRBV25-1 and TRBJ1-4; D might be TRBD1 (6 bases). CDR3 length: 15 amino acids. CDR1 and CDR2 (germline): MGHDK, SYGVNS. V lost 4 bases and J 2 bases, leaving 11 bases between the germline ends. The CDR3 loop reads CASSVRTGTNEKLFF. DNA of the CDR3: TGTGCCAGCAGTGTACGAACAGGGACTAATGAAAAACTGTTTTTT.

The chain couples TRBV5-1 to TRBJ1-1; TRBD1 matches at 7 bases. This CDR3 region has 19 residues. Germline V gene sequence: CDR1 SGHRS, CDR2 YFSETQ. The J segment lost 2 bases and the V segment lost 2 bases, leaving 18 bases of the junction unmatched. CDR3 loop: CASSLQYYLAGQTNTEAFF. CDR3 coding DNA: TGCGCCAGCAGCTTACAATATTATTTAGCGGGACAGACTAACACTGAAGCTTTCTTT. The whole variable domain, remainder taken from reference TRBV5-1 and TRBJ1-1, is KAGVTQTPRYLIKTRGQQVTLSCSPISGHRSVSWYQQTPGQGLQFLFEYFSETQRNKGNFPGRFSGRQFSNSRSEMNVSTLELGDSALYLCASSLQYYLAGQTNTEAFFGQGTRLTVV.

The chain recombines TRBV9 with TRBJ1-6; no firm D call. V lost 4 bases and J 7 bases, leaving 12 bases between the germline ends. Germline assignment: CDR1 SGDLS and CDR2 YYNGEE. The CDR3 consists of 14 residues. The CDR3 DNA follows: TGTGCCAGCAGCAGTCCCACTAACAATTCACCCCTCCACTTT. Translated, it gives CASSSPTNNSPLHF.

On this clone: Other DNA sequences in the sample encode the same CDR3. The J gene is TRBJ1-1, the V gene TRBV19; no reliable D call. V lost 3 bases to trimming and J lost 11 bases, with 13 bases between them. The germline CDR1 and CDR2 sequences are LNHDA and SQIVND (reference sequence). The CDR3 has 12 amino acids. CDR3 nucleotide sequence: TGTGCCAGTAGTATTAGAGGGAGTGAGGCTTTCTTT. Its protein is CASSIRGSEAFF.

The chain joins TRBV4-1 to TRBJ1-2; possible D gene TRBD1, 5 bases. Germline V gene data show CDR1 as MGHRA and CDR2 as YSYEKL. V gave up 0 bases and J gave up 1 base, with 12 bases separating them. The CDR3 covers 16 residues. The CDR3 region is CASSQEATVLNYGYTF. CDR3 coding DNA: TGCGCCAGCAGCCAAGAAGCGACAGTCCTTAACTATGGCTACACCTTC.

With respect to this clone: Different DNA sequences within this sample yield the same CDR3. V usage is TRBV18 and J usage is TRBJ2-7; the D gene is possibly TRBD1 (5 bases). Germline CDR1 reads KGHSH; CDR2 reads LQKENI. This CDR3 is built from 14 residues. The germline V and J ends were trimmed by 2 bases and 0 bases, with 8 bases remaining between them. CDR3 sequence: CASSPTGSSYEQYF. DNA of the CDR3: TGTGCCAGCTCACCAACAGGTTCCTCCTACGAGCAGTACTTC.

The gene calls are TRBV6-2 or TRBV6-3 and TRBJ1-1; D gene unclear. Trimming left V 5 bases short and J 5 bases short, with 12 bases between. This CDR3 has 13 residues. CDR1 is MNHEY and CDR2 is SVGEGT in the germline V gene. CDR3 sequence reads: CASSGLQFTEAFF. DNA for the CDR3: TGTGCCAGCAGTGGTTTACAGTTTACTGAAGCTTTCTTT.

CDR3 loop: CASSSRLQGWRTEAFF. The CDR3 DNA reads TGTGCCAGCAGCTCGCGATTACAGGGGTGGAGGACTGAAGCTTTCTTT. V is TRBV7-2 and J is TRBJ1-1, with 7 bases that match TRBD1. V lost 4 bases to trimming and J lost 5 bases; unmatched junction nucleotides: 13. Germline assignment: CDR1 SGHTA and CDR2 FQGNSA. The CDR3 runs 16 residues.

There are a few counts of this clone. The chain carries TRBV7-2 and TRBJ1-1, with 10 bases identical to TRBD1. The CDR3 length is 13 residues. Germline V gene sequence: CDR1 SGHTA, CDR2 FQGNSA. V was clipped by 8 bases and J by 4 bases; unmatched bases: 4. The CDR3: CASRRTGGTEAFF. DNA for the CDR3: TGTGCCAGCCGAAGGACAGGGGGCACTGAAGCTTTCTTT.